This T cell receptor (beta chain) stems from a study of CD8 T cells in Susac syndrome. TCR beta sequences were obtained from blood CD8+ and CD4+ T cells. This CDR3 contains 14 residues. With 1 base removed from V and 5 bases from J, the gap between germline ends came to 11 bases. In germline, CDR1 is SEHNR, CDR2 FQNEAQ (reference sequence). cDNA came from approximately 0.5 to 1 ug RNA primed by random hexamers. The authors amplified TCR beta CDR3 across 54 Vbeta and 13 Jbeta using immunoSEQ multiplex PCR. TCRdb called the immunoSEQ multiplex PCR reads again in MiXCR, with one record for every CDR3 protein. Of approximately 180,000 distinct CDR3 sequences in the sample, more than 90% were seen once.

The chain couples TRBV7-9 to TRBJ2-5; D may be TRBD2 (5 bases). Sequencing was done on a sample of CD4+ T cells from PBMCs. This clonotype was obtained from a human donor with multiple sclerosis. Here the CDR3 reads CASSLGRTEETQYF. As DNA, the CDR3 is TGTGCCAGCAGCTTAGGGAGGACCGAGGAGACCCAGTACTTC.